This T cell receptor (beta chain) stems from a study of blood T cell repertoires in COVID-19. Turning to the study itself: Researchers got acute and convalescent COVID-19 samples from the United States, Italy and Spain. Sources were T cells, B-cell-depleted T cells, or PBMCs; the material itself was cDNA or gDNA.

V trimming: 2 bases; J trimming: 3 bases; junction bases outside the gene matches: 2. This CDR3 has 14 amino acids. Germline V gene sequence: CDR1 SGHRS, CDR2 YFSETQ. Under the authors' procedure: Amplification with reference gene primers provided the estimates of nucleated cell counts. Sequenced by immunoSEQ multiplex PCR; TCRdb stores in-frame clones only, minus some. From that table come the V and J calls and clone size; the DNA was used to work out D and trimming. This sample has roughly 70,000 clones; around 90% occur once, and the top ten carry 29%. This TCR was sampled from a woman aged 80 or over with active or convalescent COVID-19. Sequencing used peripheral blood. This chain links TRBV5-1 with TRBJ1-5, with TRBD1 identical over 7 bases. The CDR3, as DNA: TGCGCCAGCAGCTTAGGGGGCAACAATCAGCCCCAGCATTTT. This gives the protein CASSLGGNNQPQHF.